This record covers a single TCR beta chain. Investigators amplified TCR beta CDR3 regions from RNA transcripts. An opening RT-PCR round employed HTBI primers and preceded a second-round multiplex PCR. TCRdb processed the multiplex PCR reads anew with MiXCR; each CDR3 protein has one entry. The data contain hundreds of thousands of distinct CDR3 sequences, about 24% of them seen just once; the ten biggest clones take up approximately 7%. The data derive from a study of Graves' ophthalmopathy and Graves' hyperthyroidism. The CDR3 is made up of 15 amino acids. Germline-derived CDR1 and CDR2 are MNHNS and SASEGT. V trimming: 4 bases; J trimming: 4 bases; junction bases outside the gene matches: 6.

The specimen sequenced was peripheral blood. The receptor was derived from a woman aged 18-30 years with stable Graves' hyperthyroidism. Some clones in this sample may be carry-over from other donors' samples. V gene TRBV6-1 combines with J gene TRBJ2-5; 10 bases are shared with TRBD1. This CDR3 is CASSAGTGAGETQYF. CDR3 in DNA: TGTGCCAGCAGTGCCGGGACAGGGGCCGGAGAGACCCAGTACTTC.